The 4 T cell receptor beta chains below were found in one sample sequenced in a study of T cells in women clearing cervical HPV infection (dated by TCRdb to 2016 to 2018). Library preparation was by the immunoSEQ multiplex PCR assay. TCRdb provides this immuneACCESS table in a form limited to in-frame rearrangements. Some clones are lacking; in checked studies, under half of them reflect an unresolved V gene, and why the rest are absent is not known. The sample table includes 30,000 to 35,000 clones. Jointly, the top ten make up about 7.7% of the sample. The specimen sequenced was blood buffy coat. These receptors all come from a woman between 18 and 70 years old with a cervical HPV16 infection that either progressed to CIN3+ or cleared (not recorded which).

On this clone itself: Read data end 3 residues before the CDR3 end; the end is taken from the germline J gene. V gene TRBV7-9 combines with J gene TRBJ2-7; no definite D call. The V end lost 6 bases, the J end lost 2 bases, and 5 bases lay between the germline ends. The CDR3 runs 11 residues. The germline V gene encodes CDR1 SEHNR and CDR2 FQNEAQ (reference sequence). The CDR3 is CASSRAYEQYF. CDR3 bases read: TGTGCCAGCAGTCGCGCCTACGAG.

Turning to this clone: The read gets to within 3 residues of the CDR3 end, and the germline J gene fills in the rest. The chain employs TRBV19 and TRBJ1-2; D remains unclear. V was clipped by 7 bases and J by 5 bases, with 14 bases between them. CDR3 length equals 13 residues. Germline assignment: CDR1 LNHDA and CDR2 SQIVND (reference sequence). The CDR3 sequence: CASTPDGVYGYTF. Incomplete CDR3 DNA: TGTGCCAGTACCCCGGACGGGGTATATGGC.

Comment on this clone: Read data end 3 residues before the CDR3 end; the end is taken from the germline J gene. This sequence joins TRBV20-1 and TRBJ2-5; 9 bases map to TRBD2. Trimming removed 0 bases from V and 4 bases from J; junction bases left unmatched: 6. The CDR3 has 15 amino acids. Germline CDR1 is DFQATT and CDR2 is SNEGSKA (reference sequence). The CDR3 spells CSARDGAGGTETQYF. The sequenced part of the CDR3 DNA is TGCAGTGCTAGAGACGGAGCGGGGGGCACAGAGACC.

Of note for this clone: The read ends 3 residues early relative to the CDR3; the germline J gene fills the gap. The V gene is TRBV19, the J gene TRBJ2-5; D perhaps matches TRBD1 (6 bases). The CDR3 sequence is 15 residues long. With 7 bases removed from V and 3 bases from J, the gap between germline ends came to 18 bases. Germline assignment: CDR1 LNHDA and CDR2 SQIVND (reference sequence). The CDR3 DNA, read in part, is TGTGCCAGTATTCCCCACAGGGTCTTGGAAGAGACC. Encoded protein: CASIPHRVLEET. The CDR3, in full, reads CASIPHRVLEETQYF.